This TCR beta chain originates from a study of identical twins. This CDR3 contains 11 residues. CDR1 and CDR2 from the germline V gene are SGHTA and FQGNSA. One entry per CDR3 protein results from TCRdb running MiXCR on the 5' RACE reads. In the table there are 1.5 million to 2 million distinct CDR3 sequences, roughly a third of which are singletons. This chain joins TRBV7-2 and TRBJ2-5; 7 bases map to TRBD2. The DNA end is a closer match to TRBJ2-7, so the J assignment may be wrong. Sequenced sample: cord blood. This receptor was taken from a newborn girl in good health. The CDR3 loop reads CASSGRAEQYF. The CDR3 DNA reads TGTGCCAGCAGCGGGAGGGCCGAGCAGTACTTC.